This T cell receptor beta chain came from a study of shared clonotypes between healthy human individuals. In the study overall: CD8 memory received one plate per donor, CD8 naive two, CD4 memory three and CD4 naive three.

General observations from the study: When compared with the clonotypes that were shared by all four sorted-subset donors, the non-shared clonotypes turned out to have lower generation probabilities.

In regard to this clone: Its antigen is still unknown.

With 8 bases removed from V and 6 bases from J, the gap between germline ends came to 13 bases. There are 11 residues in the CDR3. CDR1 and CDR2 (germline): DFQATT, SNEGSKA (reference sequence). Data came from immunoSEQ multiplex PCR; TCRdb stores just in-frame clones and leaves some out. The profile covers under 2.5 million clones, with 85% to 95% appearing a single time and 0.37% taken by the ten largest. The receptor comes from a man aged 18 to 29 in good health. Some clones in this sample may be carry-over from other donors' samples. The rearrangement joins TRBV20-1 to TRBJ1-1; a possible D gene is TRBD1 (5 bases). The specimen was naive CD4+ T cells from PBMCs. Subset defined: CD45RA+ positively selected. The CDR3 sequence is CSSKTVPEAFF. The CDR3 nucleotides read TGCAGTTCTAAGACAGTCCCTGAAGCTTTCTTT.